One sample yielded the 26 T cell receptor beta chains listed below, sequenced in a study of blood T cell repertoires in COVID-19. TCRdb's copy holds only in-frame clones and misses some; the assay was immunoSEQ multiplex PCR. This table has 220,000 or so clones, 70% to 90% appearing once. Sample: peripheral blood. The receptors shown here come from a woman aged 45-59 years with COVID-19, enrolled during active disease.

CDR3: CASSFTTGAPGQPQHF. In nucleotides, the CDR3 is TGTGCCAGCAGCTTTACTACAGGGGCCCCGGGGCAGCCCCAGCATTTT. The chain carries TRBV12-1 and TRBJ1-5; TRBD1 reflects the table's D call only, with no check against the DNA. TRBV12-1 is tagged as a pseudogene. The CDR3 consists of 16 residues.

Comments on this clone: Other DNA sequences in the same sample also yield this CDR3. The J gene is TRBJ2-5, the V gene TRBV27, with 16 bases that match TRBD2. The CDR3 is made up of 16 amino acids. Germline CDR1 MNHEY, CDR2 SMNVEV (reference sequence). V lost 4 bases and J lost 2; bases outside the gene matches: 1. The chain's CDR3 is CASSSGLAGGQETQYF. The CDR3 DNA reads as TGTGCCAGCAGTTCGGGACTAGCGGGGGGGCAAGAGACCCAGTACTTC.

V gene TRBV12-3 or TRBV12-4 combines with J gene TRBJ2-1; 10 bases fit TRBD1. The CDR3 covers 13 residues. Trimming took 5 bases from V and 14 from J; bases not matched to a gene: 9. CDR3 nucleotides: TGTGCCAGCAGTCCTCCGGACAGGGGGATGAAGTTCTTC. The encoded protein is CASSPPDRGMKFF.

The chain links TRBV19 to TRBJ1-6, with 7 bases fitting TRBD1. Germline assignment: CDR1 LNHDA and CDR2 SQIVND (reference sequence). This CDR3 has 15 amino acids. The V and J ends lost 4 bases and 5 bases, in that order; junction bases with no gene match: 5. CDR3 loop: CASSKRGLDNSPLHF. CDR3 DNA: TGTGCCAGTAGTAAAAGGGGGCTTGATAATTCACCCCTCCACTTT. The full variable domain, completed using reference TRBV19 and TRBJ1-6, is DGGITQSPKYLFRKEGQNVTLSCEQNLNHDAMYWYRQDPGQGLRLIYYSQIVNDFQKGDIAEGYSVSREKKESFPLTVTSAQKNPTAFYLCASSKRGLDNSPLHFGNGTRLTVT.

V is TRBV7-8 and J is TRBJ1-3; 9 bases are shared with TRBD1. The germline V gene encodes CDR1 SGHVS and CDR2 FQNEAQ. The CDR3 is made up of 16 amino acids. V shed 3 bases, J shed 4 bases, and the junction held 7 bases outside the gene matches. The chain's CDR3 is CASSLVTGGAGNTIYF. CDR3 coding DNA: TGTGCCAGCAGCTTGGTCACAGGGGGCGCGGGAAACACCATATATTTT.

The rearrangement uses TRBV7-2 and TRBJ2-3, with a tentative D call TRBD1 (5 bases). Germline V gene lookup returns CDR1 SGHTA and CDR2 FQGNSA. The ends were cut back, 2 bases at V and 2 bases at J, with 11 bases in the middle. The CDR3 has 15 residues. CDR3 bases: TGTGCCAGCAGCTTAATAGGGGAAGACACAGATACGCAGTATTTT. It translates to CASSLIGEDTDTQYF.

The chain links TRBV15 to TRBJ2-3; maybe TRBD1 (6 bases). The V and J ends lost 8 bases and 0 bases respectively, with 15 bases between them. Germline loops: CDR1 LNHNV, CDR2 YYDKDF (reference sequence). This CDR3 region has 15 residues. CDR3 sequence: CATSRPGASTDTQYF. The CDR3 DNA reads as TGTGCCACCTCCCGTCCAGGGGCTAGCACAGATACGCAGTATTTT.

This chain links TRBV2 with TRBJ2-2, with TRBD2 matching over 10 bases. V lost 6 bases and J lost 6; bases outside the gene matches: 7. Germline values: CDR1 SNHLY, CDR2 FYNNEI. This CDR3 comprises 15 residues. The CDR3 DNA follows: TGTGCCAGCAGGCCGGAGCGGGGGGGTTCCGGGGAGCTGTTTTTT. Protein product: CASRPERGGSGELFF.

This chain joins TRBV29-1 and TRBJ2-1, with D tentatively TRBD2 (6 bases). Looked up from germline, CDR1 is SQVTM and CDR2 is ANQGSEA. Trimming shortened V by 4 bases and J by 0 bases, and 10 bases separated the two germline ends. The CDR3 sequence is 14 residues long. As DNA, the CDR3 is TGCAGCGTTGTAGGCGGGGACTCCTACAATGAGCAGTTCTTC. Its protein is CSVVGGDSYNEQFF.

The chain links TRBV6-5 to TRBJ1-1; the D is unclear. V lost 6 bases and J 0 bases, leaving 8 bases between the germline ends. CDR3 length: 13 amino acids. CDR1 and CDR2 from the germline V gene are MNHEY and SVGAGI. CDR3 in amino acids: CASRQALNTEAFF. DNA of the CDR3: TGTGCCAGCAGGCAGGCCCTGAACACTGAAGCTTTCTTT.

This chain uses TRBV19 with TRBJ1-4; D is perhaps TRBD1 (6 bases). V lost 3 bases and J lost 7, with 12 bases in between. Germline V lookup: CDR1 LNHDA, CDR2 SQIVND (reference sequence). CDR3 length: 14 residues. CDR3 amino acids: CASSMGARGEKLFF. The CDR3 DNA reads as TGTGCCAGTAGTATGGGGGCTAGGGGTGAAAAACTGTTTTTT.

The chain couples TRBV10-2 to TRBJ2-7; 9 bases fit TRBD2. The CDR3 covers 16 residues. Germline trimming cut 2 bases from V and 4 bases from J; bases unmatched to any gene: 9. Looked up from germline, CDR1 is WSHSY and CDR2 is SAAADI. This CDR3 is CASSEKGLAGSYEQYV. CDR3 sequence (DNA): TGCGCCAGCAGTGAGAAGGGGCTAGCGGGGTCTTACGAGCAGTACGTC.

This clone was seen only a few times. The rearrangement joins TRBV30 to TRBJ1-3; D is unclear. The CDR3 loop spans 12 amino acids. Looked up from germline, CDR1 is GTSNPN and CDR2 is SVGIG (reference sequence). With 8 bases removed from V and 4 bases from J, the gap between germline ends came to 12 bases. DNA of the CDR3: TGTGCCCTAGGTCGGGTGGGAAACACCATATATTTT. It encodes CALGRVGNTIYF. Based on the CDR3 plus reference TRBV30 and TRBJ1-3, the full variable domain is SQTIHQWPATLVQPVGSPLSLECTVEGTSNPNLYWYRQAAGRGLQLLFYSVGIGQISSEVPQNLSASRPQDRQFILSSKKLLLSDSGFYLCALGRVGNTIYFGEGSWLTVV.

The chain links TRBV11-2 to TRBJ1-2, with no clear D. Looked up from germline, CDR1 is SGHAT and CDR2 is FQNNGV. Trimming pared 2 bases from V and 4 bases from J, leaving 11 bases between. The CDR3 runs to 14 residues. In nucleotides, the CDR3 is TGTGCCAGCAGCTTAATAGGAGGTAGCTATGGCTACACCTTC. Translation: CASSLIGGSYGYTF.

The chain couples TRBV2 to TRBJ2-1; a weak D match, TRBD2 (6 bases). Germline V gene lookup returns CDR1 SNHLY and CDR2 FYNNEI. The CDR3 extends over 15 amino acids. Trimming pared 4 bases from V and 5 bases from J, leaving 15 bases between. The CDR3 DNA reads as TGTGCCAGCAGTGCGCGGGACGGTAAAAACAATGAGCAGTTCTTC. As protein: CASSARDGKNNEQFF.

The rearrangement joins TRBV19 to TRBJ1-1, with D tentatively TRBD1 (5 bases). Germline CDR1 LNHDA, CDR2 SQIVND (reference sequence). The CDR3 covers 14 residues. V lost 5 bases, J lost 0 bases, and 10 bases lay in between. This CDR3 reads CASSLSGLNTEAFF. DNA for the CDR3: TGTGCCAGTAGTTTATCAGGGCTGAACACTGAAGCTTTCTTT.

The V call is TRBV19, the J call TRBJ1-6; 7 bases are shared with TRBD1. V shed 1 base, J shed 10 bases, and the junction held 4 bases outside the gene matches. Germline V gives CDR1 LNHDA, CDR2 SQIVND (reference sequence). The CDR3 has 14 amino acids. The CDR3 nucleotides are TGTGCCAGTAGTATAGGCACAGGGGAGTCACCCCTCCACTTT. Translating it yields CASSIGTGESPLHF.

This chain links TRBV6-1 with TRBJ1-5; possible D gene TRBD1, 5 bases. With 3 bases removed from V and 6 bases from J, the gap between germline ends came to 9 bases. This CDR3 spans 13 amino acids. CDR1 MNHNS and CDR2 SASEGT come from the germline V gene. The CDR3 is CASSEGLGQPQHF. The DNA for the CDR3 is TGTGCCAGCAGTGAGGGGCTAGGTCAGCCCCAGCATTTT.

This chain uses TRBV11-2 with TRBJ2-7; TRBD2 aligns across 14 bases. The V gene end was trimmed by 5 bases and the J gene end by 7 bases; junction bases not matched to a gene: 7. The germline V gene has CDR1 SGHAT and CDR2 FQNNGV. The CDR3 has 15 residues. The CDR3 sequence: CASSTGLAGAREQYV. CDR3 nucleotides: TGTGCCAGCAGCACGGGACTAGCGGGAGCGCGGGAGCAGTACGTC.

The chain combines TRBV28 with TRBJ1-1; D not certain. Germline loops: CDR1 MDHEN, CDR2 SYDVKM. V lost 6 bases, J lost 2 bases, and 10 bases lay in between. This CDR3 spans 13 amino acids. The CDR3 region is CASRAPVNTEAFF. The CDR3 nucleotides read TGTGCCAGCAGAGCGCCAGTAAACACTGAAGCTTTCTTT.

This clone appeared a few times. V and J are TRBV28 and TRBJ2-2, with TRBD2 matching 8 bases. Germline CDR1 is MDHEN and CDR2 is SYDVKM. V was clipped by 7 bases and J by 5 bases; unmatched bases: 6. The CDR3 is 14 amino acids. CDR3: CASINGGATGELFF. The DNA for the CDR3 is TGTGCCAGCATCAACGGGGGGGCGACCGGGGAGCTGTTTTTT.

V gene TRBV3-1 (or the pseudogene TRBV3-2) combines with J gene TRBJ1-6; a possible D gene is TRBD1 (5 bases). The V gene lost 1 base and the J gene lost 8 bases, with 15 bases spanning the gap. Germline CDR1 LGHDT, CDR2 YNNKEL (reference sequence). The CDR3 totals 16 residues. The CDR3 nucleotides read TGTGCCAGCAGCCAAGTCGCGGGACTCATGTATTCACCCCTCCACTTT. It codes for CASSQVAGLMYSPLHF.

The J gene is TRBJ1-2, the V gene TRBV9; 8 positions match TRBD1. The CDR3 loop spans 16 amino acids. The V segment lost 3 bases and the J segment 6 bases; nucleotides outside the gene matches: 13. Germline V gives CDR1 SGDLS, CDR2 YYNGEE. As DNA, the CDR3 is TGTGCCAGCAGCGCCGAGGGACAGGTGGGGATTGATGGCTACACCTTC. Its translation: CASSAEGQVGIDGYTF. Looking up the rest from reference TRBV9 and TRBJ1-2 gives the full variable domain: DSGVTQTPKHLITATGQRVTLRCSPRSGDLSVYWYQQSLDQGLQFLIQYYNGEERAKGNILERFSAQQFPDLHSELNLSSLELGDSALYFCASSAEGQVGIDGYTFGSGTRLTVV.

This clone was counted once. The chain combines TRBV5-1 with TRBJ2-3; D is perhaps TRBD2 (5 bases). CDR1 is SGHRS and CDR2 is YFSETQ in the germline V gene. CDR3 length: 16 residues. Trimming cost V 0 bases and J 2 bases, with 13 bases left between them. The chain's CDR3 is CASSLAGLAATDTQYF. CDR3 bases: TGCGCCAGCAGCTTGGCCGGGCTAGCTGCCACAGATACGCAGTATTTT.

The chain couples TRBV6-2 or TRBV6-3 to TRBJ1-1, with 7 bases aligning to TRBD1. CDR1 and CDR2 (germline): MNHEY, SVGEGT. Unmatched junction bases numbered 13, after V lost 2 bases and J lost 7 bases. The CDR3 covers 16 residues. This chain's CDR3 is CASSYPTGQTRLEAFF. CDR3 in DNA: TGTGCCAGCAGTTACCCGACGGGACAGACCAGACTTGAAGCTTTCTTT.

The chain carries TRBV4-3 and TRBJ1-2; possibly TRBD1 for D (5 bases). Trimming pared 4 bases from V and 6 bases from J, leaving 12 bases between. Germline-derived CDR1 and CDR2 are LGHNA and YSLEER. The CDR3 spans 13 residues. The CDR3 bases are TGCGCCAGCAGCCCTTCGGGGGGAGATGGCTACACCTTC. Protein: CASSPSGGDGYTF.